These T cell receptor beta chains were read from a single sample in a study of blood T cell repertoires in COVID-19. Profiling relied on immunoSEQ multiplex PCR, and the TCRdb table lists in-frame clones only, not all of them. This sample carries under 250,000 clones, 85% to 90% of them seen once, and the ten largest clones take roughly 2.5%. The specimen was peripheral blood. The receptors were sampled from a man aged 30 to 39 with COVID-19, enrolled during active disease. Each CDR3 is given with its conserved first and last residue. A D gene is named only where the DNA matches it firmly. Clone size is shown for a subset of rows, as once, few, many or a class of expanded clone.

v_gene: TRBV18; abundance: NA; j_gene: TRBJ1-5; d_gene: NA; CDR3nt: TGTGCCAGCTCACCGAGTAATCAGCCCCAGCATTTT; CDR3aa: CASSPSNQPQHF
v_gene: TRBV28; abundance: few; j_gene: TRBJ1-6; d_gene: NA; CDR3nt: TGTGCCAGCAGTTTATGGCAGGGTCTCGATAATTCACCCCTCCACTTT; CDR3aa: CASSLWQGLDNSPLHF
v_gene: TRBV11-2; abundance: NA; j_gene: TRBJ1-1; d_gene: NA; CDR3nt: TGTGCCAGCAGCTTAGATTTGAGTAACACTGAAGCTTTCTTT; CDR3aa: CASSLDLSNTEAFF
v_gene: TRBV6-1; abundance: NA; j_gene: TRBJ1-2; d_gene: TRBD1; CDR3nt: TGTGCCAGCAGTGTAGAGGGACAGAACTTTAACTATGGCTACACCTTC; CDR3aa: CASSVEGQNFNYGYTF
v_gene: TRBV6-4; abundance: once; j_gene: TRBJ1-1; d_gene: NA; CDR3nt: TGTGCCAGCAGGGTTCGAGCTCCCGGGGGCACTGAAGCTTTCTTT; CDR3aa: CASRVRAPGGTEAFF
v_gene: TRBV28; abundance: few; j_gene: TRBJ2-3; d_gene: TRBD2; CDR3nt: TGTGCCAGCAGCACGCAACTGGGACTAGCGGACACAGATACGCAGTATTTT; CDR3aa: CASSTQLGLADTDTQYF
v_gene: TRBV5-1; abundance: NA; j_gene: TRBJ1-6; d_gene: TRBD1; CDR3nt: TGCGCCAGCAGCTCACAGGGGGCAGAGTCACCCCTCCACTTT; CDR3aa: CASSSQGAESPLHF
v_gene: TRBV29-1; abundance: NA; j_gene: TRBJ2-7; d_gene: NA; CDR3nt: TGCAGCGCCGTAACTCAGGGGTTGGGCGAGCAGTACTTC; CDR3aa: CSAVTQGLGEQYF
v_gene: TRBV29-1; abundance: NA; j_gene: TRBJ2-2; d_gene: NA; CDR3nt: TGCAGCGTTTCCGGGTCCACCGGGGAGCTGTTTTTT; CDR3aa: CSVSGSTGELFF
v_gene: TRBV9; abundance: NA; j_gene: TRBJ2-1; d_gene: TRBD1; CDR3nt: TGTGCCAGCAGCGCGGAGGGACAGGGATACAATGAGCAGTTCTTC; CDR3aa: CASSAEGQGYNEQFF
v_gene: TRBV6-4; abundance: NA; j_gene: TRBJ2-6; d_gene: TRBD1; CDR3nt: TGTGCCAGCAGTCCGGGACAGAGCTCTGGGGCCAACGTCCTGACTTTC; CDR3aa: CASSPGQSSGANVLTF
v_gene: TRBV9; abundance: NA; j_gene: TRBJ2-1; d_gene: NA; CDR3nt: TGTGCCAGCAGCGTAGGACAGGCAACCTACAATGAGCAGTTCTTC; CDR3aa: CASSVGQATYNEQFF
v_gene: TRBV7-6; abundance: NA; j_gene: TRBJ1-5; d_gene: TRBD1; CDR3nt: TGTGCCAGCAGCTTCTATTCGACAGGGGGGGTTGTAGCGACCCGTAGCAATCAGCCCCAGCATTTT; CDR3aa: CASSFYSTGGVVATRSNQPQHF
v_gene: TRBV6-5; abundance: NA; j_gene: TRBJ2-1; d_gene: TRBD1; CDR3nt: TGTGCCAGCAGACCAACAGGGGCTCGGGACAATGAGCAGTTCTTC; CDR3aa: CASRPTGARDNEQFF
v_gene: TRBV3-1/TRBV3-2; abundance: NA; j_gene: TRBJ1-1; d_gene: NA; CDR3nt: TGTGCCAGCAAAGACAGCGGGTGGGACACTGAAGCTTTCTTT; CDR3aa: CASKDSGWDTEAFF
v_gene: TRBV9; abundance: once; j_gene: TRBJ2-1; d_gene: TRBD1; CDR3nt: TGTGCCAGCAGCCGCTTTTCGACAGGGGGATACAATGAGCAGTTCTTC; CDR3aa: CASSRFSTGGYNEQFF
v_gene: TRBV4-2; abundance: once; j_gene: TRBJ1-2; d_gene: NA; CDR3nt: TGTGCCAGCAGCCAACCGTCAGGCGTCTATTATGGCTACACCTTC; CDR3aa: CASSQPSGVYYGYTF
v_gene: TRBV29-1; abundance: NA; j_gene: TRBJ1-2; d_gene: NA; CDR3nt: TGCAGCGCCGTGGGGGGGGCCATCTATGGCTACACCTTC; CDR3aa: CSAVGGAIYGYTF
v_gene: TRBV18; abundance: NA; j_gene: TRBJ1-1; d_gene: NA; CDR3nt: TGTGCCGGATTCCGATCACAGGTCGCTGAAGCTTTCTTT; CDR3aa: CAGFRSQVAEAFF
v_gene: TRBV5-1; abundance: NA; j_gene: TRBJ2-3; d_gene: TRBD2; CDR3nt: TGCGCCAGCAGCTTAGCGGGAGGCATACAAGGAGATACGCAGTATTTT; CDR3aa: CASSLAGGIQGDTQYF
v_gene: TRBV27; abundance: NA; j_gene: TRBJ1-5; d_gene: NA; CDR3nt: TGTGCCAGCAGTTTAAAGGGAGGCGGGCCCCAGCATTTT; CDR3aa: CASSLKGGGPQHF
v_gene: TRBV3-1/TRBV3-2; abundance: NA; j_gene: TRBJ2-1; d_gene: TRBD2; CDR3nt: TGTGCCAGCAGCCCCGGACTAGCGGGAGTGGTCGGTAATGAGCAGTTCTTC; CDR3aa: CASSPGLAGVVGNEQFF
v_gene: TRBV28; abundance: once; j_gene: TRBJ1-2; d_gene: NA; CDR3nt: TGTGCCAGCAGTTTGGAGGGGCTCCCTAACTATGGCTACACCTTC; CDR3aa: CASSLEGLPNYGYTF
v_gene: TRBV3-1/TRBV3-2; abundance: NA; j_gene: TRBJ2-4; d_gene: TRBD2; CDR3nt: TGTGCCAGCAGCCAAGAGTTGGCGGGAGGGGGGAAAAACATTCAGTACTTC; CDR3aa: CASSQELAGGGKNIQYF
v_gene: TRBV27; abundance: NA; j_gene: TRBJ1-2; d_gene: NA; CDR3nt: TGTGCCAGCAGTTTATCGAGGCAGTACCATGGCTACACCTTC; CDR3aa: CASSLSRQYHGYTF
v_gene: TRBV3-1/TRBV3-2; abundance: NA; j_gene: TRBJ1-1; d_gene: TRBD1; CDR3nt: TGTGCCAGCAGTCCCTCGGACAGGGCGGCCCCGAGCGCTTTCTTT; CDR3aa: CASSPSDRAAPSAFF
v_gene: TRBV10-2; abundance: NA; j_gene: TRBJ2-1; d_gene: TRBD2; CDR3nt: TGCGCCAGCAGTGAGAGGCTAGCGGGGTACAATGAGCAGTTCTTC; CDR3aa: CASSERLAGYNEQFF
v_gene: TRBV7-2; abundance: NA; j_gene: TRBJ1-1; d_gene: NA; CDR3nt: TGTGCCAGCAGCTTCGAGGGAGGGAACACTGAAGCTTTCTTT; CDR3aa: CASSFEGGNTEAFF
v_gene: TRBV4-3; abundance: NA; j_gene: TRBJ1-4; d_gene: NA; CDR3nt: TGCGCCAGCAGCCAAGAAGGGCGGGGGGGCGCAACTAATGAAAAACTGTTTTTT; CDR3aa: CASSQEGRGGATNEKLFF
v_gene: TRBV9; abundance: NA; j_gene: TRBJ1-1; d_gene: NA; CDR3nt: TGTGCCAGCAGCGTAGCTATGAGACCGGGTGGTCGGAACACTGAAGCTTTCTTT; CDR3aa: CASSVAMRPGGRNTEAFF
v_gene: TRBV3-1/TRBV3-2; abundance: NA; j_gene: TRBJ2-3; d_gene: TRBD2; CDR3nt: TGTGCCAGCAGCCACTCCCAACTAGCGGGCCCTACAGATACGCAGTATTTT; CDR3aa: CASSHSQLAGPTDTQYF
v_gene: TRBV24-1; abundance: NA; j_gene: TRBJ1-2; d_gene: NA; CDR3nt: TGTGCCACCAGTGATTCCCGGGCAGGGGCTAACTATGGCTACACCTTC; CDR3aa: CATSDSRAGANYGYTF
v_gene: TRBV19; abundance: NA; j_gene: TRBJ2-1; d_gene: TRBD1; CDR3nt: TGTGCCAGTAGTATGGAGTCCGGACAGGGGGCTAGGAATGAGCAGTTCTTC; CDR3aa: CASSMESGQGARNEQFF
v_gene: TRBV7-6; abundance: NA; j_gene: TRBJ2-3; d_gene: TRBD2; CDR3nt: TGTGCCAGCAGCTCTTACCCTCGGGGGGGCCGCGCAGATACGCAGTATTTT; CDR3aa: CASSSYPRGGRADTQYF
v_gene: TRBV5-1; abundance: NA; j_gene: TRBJ2-7; d_gene: TRBD1; CDR3nt: TGCGCCAGCGGACCGGGACAGGTCGTCAACGAGCAGTACTTC; CDR3aa: CASGPGQVVNEQYF
v_gene: TRBV28; abundance: NA; j_gene: TRBJ1-3; d_gene: NA; CDR3nt: TGTGCCAGCCTGGGCTTCCCTGGAAACACCATATATTTT; CDR3aa: CASLGFPGNTIYF
v_gene: TRBV5-4; abundance: NA; j_gene: TRBJ2-7; d_gene: NA; CDR3nt: TGTGCCAGCAGCTTGGTGGGGCCCGCCACCTACGAGCAGTACTTC; CDR3aa: CASSLVGPATYEQYF
v_gene: TRBV15; abundance: NA; j_gene: TRBJ2-2; d_gene: TRBD1; CDR3nt: TGTGCCACCAGCACCCTAGCACAGGGGCCCCGGGGCACCGGGGAGCTGTTTTTT; CDR3aa: CATSTLAQGPRGTGELFF
v_gene: TRBV19; abundance: once; j_gene: TRBJ1-1; d_gene: TRBD1; CDR3nt: TGTGCCAGTAGTGCAGGACAGGGACTATCAACTGAAGCTTTCTTT; CDR3aa: CASSAGQGLSTEAFF
v_gene: TRBV7-3; abundance: NA; j_gene: TRBJ2-6; d_gene: NA; CDR3nt: TGTGCCAGCAGCTTCCAGGGTGGCGCTGGGGCCAACGTCCTGACTTTC; CDR3aa: CASSFQGGAGANVLTF
v_gene: TRBV28; abundance: NA; j_gene: TRBJ2-3; d_gene: TRBD2; CDR3nt: TGTGCCAGCAGTCTAGCGGGGGGGGATACGCAGTATTTT; CDR3aa: CASSLAGGDTQYF